The TCR beta chain under discussion was sequenced for a study of naive and memory T cell subsets. Study findings and constraints: In naive cells, over 85% of TCR sequences were seen only once. TCR abundance followed a power law differing between naive and memory subsets. Gini index rose across naive, CM, EM and EMRA in CD4 and CD8.

Two oligonucleotides, mixed equimolar, formed the beta constant-region primer covering TRBC1 and TRBC2. The ligated cDNA underwent four PCR rounds using SP2 and nested alpha and beta constant-region primers. TCRdb re-analysed the UMI-ligation and nested PCR reads in MiXCR, keeping a single row per CDR3 protein. The profile shows 77,000 or so distinct CDR3 sequences, about an eighth of them singletons. In regard to this clonotype: Its antigen remains unidentified.

This TCR was sampled from a human donor in good health. The sequencing input was central memory CD4+ T cells from blood.

The CDR3 coding sequence is TGTGCCAGCAGCCAAGAGTCCCCGATACAACACTATCTGAGCTCCTACAATGAGCAGTTCTTC. It specifies CASSQESPIQHYLSSYNEQFF. The genes are TRBV3-1 and TRBJ2-1; D is ambiguous. Trimming removed 0 bases at V and 0 bases at J, with 24 bases between. Germline loops: CDR1 LGHDT, CDR2 YNNKEL (reference sequence). The CDR3 spans 21 residues.